Each of the 14 T cell receptor beta chains below was sequenced from the same sample in a study of T cell changes during pregnancy in multiple sclerosis. Libraries were prepared by immunoSEQ multiplex PCR; TCRdb keeps only in-frame clonotypes and omits some of them. The profile shows roughly 45,000 clones, 88% of them singletons. This specimen was CD4+ T cells from peripheral blood mononuclear cells, taken in the second trimester of pregnancy. These receptors originate from a female donor with multiple sclerosis, enrolled in a pregnancy study.

The chain joins TRBV6-1 to TRBJ1-2, with TRBD1 matching over 7 bases. The CDR3 loop spans 14 amino acids. The germline V gene encodes CDR1 MNHNS and CDR2 SASEGT. The ends lost 6 bases at V and 4 bases at J; junction bases unmatched: 8. CDR3 in DNA: TGTGCCAGCAGCGCCTTGGGACAGAGCTATGGCTACACCTTC. It yields the protein CASSALGQSYGYTF.

The rearrangement uses TRBV29-1 and TRBJ2-2; TRBD2 matches 13 bases. J gave up 0 bases and V 6 bases, and 13 bases lay outside the gene matches. CDR1 is SQVTM and CDR2 is ANQGSEA in the germline V gene. The CDR3 contains 19 residues. CDR3 amino acids: CSVGEPTSGGFANTGELFF. The CDR3 bases are TGCAGCGTGGGGGAACCGACTAGCGGGGGGTTCGCGAACACCGGGGAGCTGTTTTTT.

The chain uses TRBV23-1 and TRBJ2-7; 10 bases fit TRBD1. TRBV23-1 carries the ORF label, with uncertain function. The CDR3 spans 20 residues. Trimming cost V 0 bases and J 4 bases; bases outside gene matches: 18. This CDR3 is CASSQSIRDRDRGLRYEQYF. Here the CDR3 DNA reads TGCGCCAGCAGTCAATCGATTCGCGACCGGGACAGGGGATTGAGATACGAGCAGTACTTC.

This clone was seen only a few times. This rearrangement joins TRBV4-2 to TRBJ2-1; 8 bases match TRBD1. V lost 0 bases and J lost 10; bases outside the gene matches: 11. This CDR3 is 16 amino acids long. Germline lookup yields CDR1 LGHNA and CDR2 YNFKEQ. The CDR3 DNA follows: TGTGCCAGCAGCCAAGATACGGGACAGGCCTCCCCGGAGCAGTTCTTC. Translation gives CASSQDTGQASPEQFF.

V is TRBV29-1 and J is TRBJ2-1; 13 bases fit TRBD2. The CDR3 is 13 residues long. Per the germline V gene, CDR1 is SQVTM and CDR2 is ANQGSEA. With 2 bases clipped from V and 14 bases from J, the junction kept 6 bases outside the gene matches. The CDR3 loop is CSVETSGRAGEFF. The CDR3 DNA follows: TGCAGCGTTGAAACTAGCGGGAGGGCGGGGGAGTTCTTC.

The CDR3 nucleotides are TGCGCCAGCAGCTTACCCGGGACTGATGAAAAACTGTTTTTT. Its translation: CASSLPGTDEKLFF. The rearrangement links TRBV5-1 to TRBJ1-4; TRBD1 might be the D (5 bases). Trimming stripped 2 bases from V and 6 bases from J, with 11 bases between. Germline-derived CDR1 and CDR2 are SGHRS and YFSETQ. This CDR3 is 14 amino acids long.

This sequence joins TRBV6-6 and TRBJ2-7; 10 positions agree with TRBD1. CDR1 and CDR2 (germline): MNHNY, SVGAGI (reference sequence). The CDR3 covers 14 residues. The V and J ends lost 8 bases and 5 bases, in that order; junction bases with no gene match: 9. For the CDR3, the DNA is TGTGCCAGCGTGGCGGGGGACAGGGGACACGAGCAGTACTTC. Translated: CASVAGDRGHEQYF.

The chain carries TRBV28 and TRBJ2-1; D not certain. V was clipped by 3 bases and J by 8 bases, with 8 bases between them. CDR3 size: 12 residues. Germline V gives CDR1 MDHEN, CDR2 SYDVKM. The CDR3 region has the DNA TGTGCCAGCAGTTTCTGGCTCCATGAGCAGTTCTTC. This gives the protein CASSFWLHEQFF.

The rearrangement joins TRBV6-1 to TRBJ2-7; perhaps TRBD2 as D (6 bases). V was clipped by 4 bases and J by 2 bases, with 12 bases between them. The germline gives CDR1 MNHNS, CDR2 SASEGT. The CDR3 runs 14 residues. The CDR3 region has the DNA TGTGCCAGCAGTGGGGGGGTGGGGACCTACGAGCAGTACTTC. It yields the protein CASSGGVGTYEQYF.

This clone counts as medium-sized (0.01 to 0.1%). The chain recombines TRBV28 with TRBJ2-3, with 11 nucleotides matching TRBD2. This CDR3 is built from 22 residues. V was pared by 4 bases and J by 4 bases, with 25 bases of the junction left unmatched. CDR1 MDHEN and CDR2 SYDVKM come from the germline V gene. The CDR3 nucleotides read TGTGCCAGCAGTTCACCGACCACAGACTATGGGGCTAGCGGGAGGAACCCAGATACGCAGTATTTT. Protein sequence: CASSSPTTDYGASGRNPDTQYF.

The J gene is TRBJ2-3, the V gene TRBV25-1; perhaps TRBD2 as D (5 bases). This CDR3 contains 15 residues. Trimming cost V 5 bases and J 5 bases, with 17 bases left between them. Germline CDR1 is MGHDK and CDR2 is SYGVNS. This CDR3 is CASSFGVRGQDTQYF. In nucleotides, the CDR3 is TGTGCCAGCAGTTTCGGGGTAAGAGGGCAAGATACGCAGTATTTT.

In this sample, this clone turned up a few times. J is TRBJ1-1 and V is TRBV7-2; no definite D call. Germline V gene lookup returns CDR1 SGHTA and CDR2 FQGNSA. With 4 bases removed from V and 3 bases from J, the gap between germline ends came to 12 bases. The CDR3 is made up of 14 amino acids. The chain's CDR3 is CASSWRPGDTEAFF. Here the CDR3 DNA reads TGTGCCAGCAGCTGGCGGCCCGGCGACACTGAAGCTTTCTTT.

The chain recombines TRBV5-4 with TRBJ1-2; 8 bases map to TRBD1. Germline lookup yields CDR1 SGHNT and CDR2 YYREEE (reference sequence). The junction had 8 bases not matched to a gene; V was cut back by 3 bases and J by 7 bases. The CDR3 consists of 14 residues. The CDR3 DNA is TGTGCCAGCAGCTCCGTCGACAGGGGTGCTGGCTACACCTTC. It is translated as CASSSVDRGAGYTF.

The chain links TRBV7-6 to TRBJ2-1; 9 nucleotides agree with TRBD2. The CDR3 is 18 residues long. Germline V gives CDR1 SGHVS, CDR2 FNYEAQ. Losses at the gene ends were 6 bases for V and 8 bases for J; bases not matched to a gene: 20. CDR3: CASSILAGRGVGSDEQFF. CDR3 bases: TGTGCCAGCAGTATCCTAGCGGGACGGGGGGTAGGGTCTGATGAGCAGTTCTTC.